This is a list of T cell receptor beta chains from one sample in a study of shared clonotypes between healthy human individuals. The assay was immunoSEQ multiplex PCR, and TCRdb's table has in-frame clones only and misses some. The table shows 2.3 million or so clones, with 90% to 95% occurring only once. Input material: naive CD4+ T cells from PBMCs. The origin of the receptors is a man younger than 30 in good health. Some clones in this sample may be carry-over from other donors' samples. Each CDR3 is given with its conserved first and last residue. The D gene is left open where the match is weak. Not all rows give a size; the values are once, few, many and, for expanded clones, a class.

V	size	D	J	DNA	CDR3
TRBV28	.	.	TRBJ2-2	TGTGCCAGCCTGACAGGAAGGGCCGGGGAGCTGTTTTTT	CASLTGRAGELFF
TRBV9	.	.	TRBJ2-7	TGTGCCAGCAGCGTAGACGGATCCTCCTACGAGCAGTACTTC	CASSVDGSSYEQYF
TRBV19	.	.	TRBJ2-3	TGTGCCAGTAGTATAATACCCGTATCCAGGTCGGTTTCAGGTACGCAGTATTTT	CASSIIPVSRSVSGTQYF
TRBV4-1	once	.	TRBJ2-2	TGCGCCAGCAGCCAAGAGGTTCTTCCGAGAGCGAACACCGGGGAGCTGTTTTTT	CASSQEVLPRANTGELFF
TRBV9	.	.	TRBJ2-7	TGTGCCAGCAGCGTAGACTCTAGCGCCAAAGGGGCCTACGAGCAGTACTTC	CASSVDSSAKGAYEQYF
TRBV18	.	TRBD1	TRBJ2-7	TGTGCCAGCTCACCCCGGACAGGGGGCGACGAGCAGTACTTC	CASSPRTGGDEQYF
TRBV7-2	.	TRBD1	TRBJ1-1	TGTGCCAGCAGCCCAGGGGGCGGAAGGACTGAAGCTTTCTTT	CASSPGGGRTEAFF
TRBV28	.	TRBD1	TRBJ2-7	TGTGCCAGCAGTCTCCCGGGGGACAGGGTTTACGAGCAGTACTTC	CASSLPGDRVYEQYF
TRBV11-3	.	TRBD2	TRBJ2-1	TGTGCCAGCAGCTTAGGGACTAGCGGGAGCCAGGAGTTCTTC	CASSLGTSGSQEFF
TRBV11-2	.	.	TRBJ1-4	TGTGCCAGCAGCCCAGAGGACCCCGGGAAAAAACTGTTTTTT	CASSPEDPGKKLFF
TRBV5-1	.	TRBD1	TRBJ1-6	TGCGCCAGCAGCCGACAGGGCGTTAATTCACCCCTCCACTTT	CASSRQGVNSPLHF
TRBV5-8	.	.	TRBJ2-6	TGTGCCAGCAGCTTGTTGCGCTCTGGGGCCAACGTCCTGACTTTC	CASSLLRSGANVLTF
TRBV11-1	.	TRBD1	TRBJ1-1	TGTGCCAGCAGCCCACAGGGGACAGGTGAAGCTTTCTTT	CASSPQGTGEAFF
TRBV4-1	.	.	TRBJ2-2	TGCGCCAGCAGACCCAGCGTGAACACCGGGGAGCTGTTTTTT	CASRPSVNTGELFF
TRBV4-1	.	.	TRBJ2-5	TGCGCCAGCAGCCTGAGAACTAGTATGGAGACCCAGTACTTC	CASSLRTSMETQYF
TRBV5-1	.	TRBD1	TRBJ1-2	TGCGCCAGCAAGCAGGGGGCGGAGGACTATGGCTACACCTTC	CASKQGAEDYGYTF
TRBV11-2	.	.	TRBJ2-1	TGTGCCAGCAGCATCGAGCAACGTGGCAGGGCGGCCTACAATGAGCAGTTCTTC	CASSIEQRGRAAYNEQFF
TRBV28	once	TRBD2	TRBJ2-1	TGTGCCAGCAGTTTATGGGGACTAGCGGGAGTAAATGAGCAGTTCTTC	CASSLWGLAGVNEQFF
TRBV18	.	TRBD2	TRBJ2-3	TGTGCCAGCTCACCCGCGACTAGCGGGACTGATACGCAGTATTTT	CASSPATSGTDTQYF
TRBV20-1	.	TRBD1	TRBJ2-7	TGCAGTGCGGAGACAGGGGTGGAGTACTTC	CSAETGVEYF
TRBV6-6	.	.	TRBJ1-1	TGTGCCAGCCTAAGACCTCTACTGGATACTGAAGCTTTCTTT	CASLRPLLDTEAFF
TRBV2	.	.	TRBJ1-1	TGTGCCAGCAAGACGCGGGGGTTTGCTTTCTTT	CASKTRGFAFF
TRBV19	.	TRBD1	TRBJ2-7	TGTGCCAGTGGGGACAGGGGCTACGAGCAGTACTTC	CASGDRGYEQYF
TRBV28	.	.	TRBJ1-6	TGTGCCAGCGGCGACGGCGTACGATCACCCCTCCACTTT	CASGDGVRSPLHF
TRBV2	.	.	TRBJ2-1	TGTGCCAGCCACTTCTACAATGAGCAGTTCTTC	CASHFYNEQFF
TRBV5-1	.	.	TRBJ2-7	TGCGCCAGCAGCCCCCGGGACTCCAGGGGGGAGCAGTACTTC	CASSPRDSRGEQYF
TRBV9	.	.	TRBJ1-4	TGTGCCAGCAGCGTGGAGGGGGGTAATGGGAGACTGTTTTTT	CASSVEGGNGRLFF
TRBV5-4	.	TRBD2	TRBJ2-3	TGTGCCAGCAGCTCAGTCCCGGGACTAGACTTGCCGCAGTATTTT	CASSSVPGLDLPQYF
TRBV9	.	.	TRBJ2-7	TGTGCCAGCACTCCTGGGGGGATTCCGGCCGAGCAGTACTTC	CASTPGGIPAEQYF
TRBV4-1	.	.	TRBJ1-1	TGCGCCAGCAGCCCCCACCGGGCACGGAGCACTGAAGCTTTCTTT	CASSPHRARSTEAFF
TRBV5-1	.	.	TRBJ2-7	TGCGCCAGCAGCTTGTTGGCCGGGCGGGAGCAGTACTTC	CASSLLAGREQYF
TRBV18	.	.	TRBJ2-7	TGTGCCAGCTCACCCGAGGCAAGGTGGGGCGCCGAGCAGTACTTC	CASSPEARWGAEQYF
TRBV7-3	.	TRBD1	TRBJ2-2	TGTGCCAGCAGCTACCTTGGGTTCCGCCAGGGGGCCGGGGAGCTGTTTTTT	CASSYLGFRQGAGELFF
TRBV7-2	.	TRBD1	TRBJ1-2	TGTGCCAGCAGCCTCCGACAGGGGGCCCTATATGGCTACACCTTC	CASSLRQGALYGYTF
TRBV6-1	.	.	TRBJ1-5	TGTGCCAGCAGGGGGGCGGTACTACAGCCCCAGCATTTT	CASRGAVLQPQHF
TRBV28	.	TRBD2	TRBJ2-5	TGTGCCAGCAGTTTAATTGCTAGCGGGAGCGAGACCCAGTACTTC	CASSLIASGSETQYF
TRBV2	.	TRBD1	TRBJ2-5	TGTGCCAGCAGCGGCGGACAGGGGACCCAAGAGACCCAGTACTTC	CASSGGQGTQETQYF
TRBV29-1	once	.	TRBJ2-5	TGCAGCGTTGTGACAGGAGGAAAGACCCAGTACTTC	CSVVTGGKTQYF
TRBV28	.	TRBD1	TRBJ2-4	TGTGCCAGCAGTCCGACAGGGGCCGCCAAAAACATTCAGTACTTC	CASSPTGAAKNIQYF
TRBV18	.	TRBD2	TRBJ2-1	TGTGCCAGCTCACCTCGGACTAGCGGGATTGCCAATGAGCAGTTCTTC	CASSPRTSGIANEQFF
TRBV6-5	.	TRBD1	TRBJ1-2	TGTGCCAGCAGAAGGGACAGCACTAACTATGGCTACACCTTC	CASRRDSTNYGYTF
TRBV5-4	.	.	TRBJ2-5	TGTGCCAGCAGCTGGACCCGGGACGCAGAGACCCAGTACTTC	CASSWTRDAETQYF
TRBV12-5	.	TRBD1	TRBJ2-2	TGTGCTAGTGGTTCCCGACAGGGTCGGACACAGAACACCGGGGAGCTGTTTTTT	CASGSRQGRTQNTGELFF
TRBV10-1	.	.	TRBJ2-5	TGCGCCAGCAGTGAGTCCCTGCAAGGGACCCAGTACTTC	CASSESLQGTQYF
TRBV7-2	.	TRBD1	TRBJ1-4	TGTGCCAGCAGACGGGACAGGGGAAATGAAAAACTGTTTTTT	CASRRDRGNEKLFF
TRBV9	.	TRBD2	TRBJ2-5	TGTGCCAGCAGCGTAGGTCCCACAGCGGGAGGGCAAGAGACCCAGTACTTC	CASSVGPTAGGQETQYF
TRBV7-9	.	.	TRBJ1-2	TGTGCCAGCAGCTTAGGGTCCCTGAACTATGGCTACACCTTC	CASSLGSLNYGYTF
TRBV5-4	.	.	TRBJ2-7	TGTGCCAGCAGCTCGCAGGATCACTACGAGCAGTACTTC	CASSSQDHYEQYF
TRBV27	.	.	TRBJ2-5	TGTGCCAGCAGTGCCGGCCCCCAGCGAGGAGAGGAGACCCAGTACTTC	CASSAGPQRGEETQYF